The 31 T cell receptor beta chains reported below all come from one sample, sequenced in a study of cytomegalovirus exposure and HLA in healthy donors. Amplification used 60 Vbeta primers and 13 Jbeta primers. Profiled with immunoSEQ multiplex PCR; TCRdb holds only in-frame clones, not every one. The table lists about 87,000 clones, 70% to 80% of them singletons. Source material: PBMCs. Receptor source: a man under 40 in good health and CMV-seropositive.

This chain joins TRBV4-2 and TRBJ2-1; D possibly corresponds to TRBD1 (5 bases). The CDR3 runs to 15 residues. Germline V gene data show CDR1 as LGHNA and CDR2 as YNFKEQ. V lost 0 bases to trimming and J lost 9 bases, with 15 bases between them. DNA for the CDR3: TGTGCCAGCAGCCAAGATAGAAGGGGCGACGGTGAGCAGTTCTTC. This encodes CASSQDRRGDGEQFF.

J is TRBJ2-3 and V is TRBV6-5; 11 bases are shared with TRBD1. The V segment lost 3 bases and the J segment 4 bases; nucleotides outside the gene matches: 3. This CDR3 contains 15 residues. Germline V gene sequence: CDR1 MNHEY, CDR2 SVGAGI. The DNA for the CDR3 is TGTGCCAGCAGTTATGGGACAGGGGGTTCAGATACGCAGTATTTT. Translating it yields CASSYGTGGSDTQYF.

The chain carries TRBV5-8 and TRBJ2-1; a weak D match, TRBD2 (7 bases). V was shortened by 5 bases and J by 4 bases, with 10 bases between the two germline ends. Germline V CDR1 and CDR2: SGHTS, YDEGEE. This CDR3 is built from 13 residues. The CDR3 region is CASRGGPYNEQFF. Here the CDR3 DNA reads TGTGCCAGCAGGGGGGGGCCTTACAATGAGCAGTTCTTC.

The chain is built from TRBV7-6 and TRBJ2-3; no reliable D call. Between the trimmed V and J ends, which lost 4 bases and 2 bases, there was a span of 7 bases. The CDR3 is 13 amino acids. Looked up from germline, CDR1 is SGHVS and CDR2 is FNYEAQ. The CDR3 protein is CASSSALTDTQYF. DNA for the CDR3: TGTGCCAGCAGCTCCGCGCTCACAGATACGCAGTATTTT.

The chain couples TRBV5-6 to TRBJ1-2, with unresolved D. Germline-derived CDR1 and CDR2 are SGHDT and YYEEEE. This CDR3 contains 11 residues. The ends were cut back, 5 bases at V and 6 bases at J, with 8 bases in the middle. CDR3 residues: CASSYGDGYTF. CDR3 DNA sequence: TGTGCCAGCAGTTACGGAGATGGCTACACCTTC.

By sample fraction, this clone is medium-sized. J is TRBJ2-7 and V is TRBV4-2; D remains ambiguous. The germline V gene has CDR1 LGHNA and CDR2 YNFKEQ. Trimming removed 0 bases from V and 4 bases from J, with 16 bases in between. CDR3 length: 16 residues. In DNA form, the CDR3 reads TGTGCCAGCAGCCAAGACGTTGGCACTGTGGAGTACGAGCAGTACTTC. This gives the protein CASSQDVGTVEYEQYF.

This clone was picked up one time. The rearrangement joins TRBV2 to TRBJ2-5, with 7 bases identical to TRBD2. The J segment lost 7 bases and the V segment lost 11 bases, leaving 13 bases of the junction unmatched. The germline V gene has CDR1 SNHLY and CDR2 FYNNEI. The CDR3 has 13 amino acids. CDR3 residues: CAGRASYVSTQYF. The CDR3 DNA reads TGTGCCGGGAGGGCAAGCTACGTGTCGACCCAGTACTTC.

The V gene is TRBV2, the J gene TRBJ2-3, with 11 nucleotides matching TRBD2. The CDR3 runs 15 residues. Looked up from germline, CDR1 is SNHLY and CDR2 is FYNNEI. V dropped 5 bases and J dropped 8; count of bases not matched to a gene: 9. CDR3 region: CASSPGTSGRRTQYF. CDR3 nucleotide sequence: TGTGCCAGCAGTCCCGGGACTAGCGGTAGGCGTACGCAGTATTTT.

This chain uses TRBV14 with TRBJ1-1, with a tentative D call TRBD1 (6 bases). V was trimmed by 2 bases and J by 4 bases, leaving 11 bases between them. The CDR3 runs 14 residues. From germline, CDR1 is SGHDN and CDR2 FVKESK. As DNA, the CDR3 is TGTGCCAGCAGCCAATTCCTGGGGGCCACTGAAGCTTTCTTT. It is translated as CASSQFLGATEAFF.

This clone was observed many times. The V and J genes are TRBV7-6 and TRBJ1-1; D is uncertain. Trimming pared 1 base from V and 11 bases from J, leaving 14 bases between. CDR1 is SGHVS and CDR2 is FNYEAQ in the germline V gene. The CDR3 has 13 residues. As DNA, the CDR3 is TGTGCCAGCAGCTTAGATCCGGGTCTGTTTGCTTTCTTT. It is translated as CASSLDPGLFAFF.

This sequence joins TRBV4-3 and TRBJ2-2, with 9 bases identical to TRBD2. There are 18 residues in the CDR3. Germline V lookup: CDR1 LGHNA, CDR2 YSLEER. V shed 0 bases, J shed 4 bases, and the junction held 9 bases outside the gene matches. CDR3 sequence reads: CASSQDLIAGVGTGELFF. The CDR3 nucleotides read TGCGCCAGCAGCCAAGATCTAATAGCGGGAGTAGGCACCGGGGAGCTGTTTTTT.

The chain carries TRBV7-8 and TRBJ2-7; 7 nucleotides line up with TRBD2. This CDR3 has 15 amino acids. Trimming cost V 3 bases and J 5 bases; bases outside gene matches: 10. In germline, CDR1 is SGHVS, CDR2 FQNEAQ. In DNA form, the CDR3 reads TGTGCCAGCAGCTTGTACGACGGGAGGTCGAACGAGCAGTACTTC. Its protein is CASSLYDGRSNEQYF.

V gene TRBV28 combines with J gene TRBJ1-5; possibly TRBD1 for D (5 bases). Germline CDR1 MDHEN, CDR2 SYDVKM. With 6 bases removed from V and 4 bases from J, the gap between germline ends came to 16 bases. The CDR3 spans 15 residues. The CDR3 bases are TGTGCCAGCAGATCCGGGACTTATGTAAATCAGCCCCAGCATTTT. Its translation is CASRSGTYVNQPQHF.

The rearrangement joins TRBV11-2 to TRBJ2-4; weak D call: TRBD2 (6 bases). In germline, CDR1 is SGHAT, CDR2 FQNNGV. The V end was cut by 5 bases, the J end by 0 bases, with 14 bases between. This CDR3 has 16 residues. The CDR3 spells CASSPSGLLAKNIQYF. The DNA of the CDR3 is TGTGCCAGCAGCCCGTCGGGACTCCTAGCCAAAAACATTCAGTACTTC.

For this clone: Germline is not matched at one junction end, which may reflect a read error. The rearrangement joins TRBV5-1 to TRBJ1-1; D remains unclear. The CDR3 is 16 residues long. CDR1 SGHRS and CDR2 YFSETQ come from the germline V gene. The CDR3 here is CASSPAGESRNPEAFF. The CDR3 DNA reads as TGCGCCAGCAGCCCCGCCGGGGAGAGTCGGAACCCTGAAGCTTTCTTT.

The genes are TRBV6-5 and TRBJ2-7, with 12 bases aligning to TRBD2. CDR1 is MNHEY, CDR2 SVGAGI, per germline. CDR3 length equals 14 residues. J was trimmed by 7 bases and V by 6 bases; bases with no gene match: 7. This CDR3 reads CASSGLAGPREQYF. CDR3 nucleotide sequence: TGTGCCAGCAGCGGACTAGCGGGACCTAGAGAGCAGTACTTC.

The chain uses TRBV7-3 and TRBJ2-2; TRBD1 matches at 7 bases. This CDR3 has 13 amino acids. The V gene's germline CDR1 is SGHTA and CDR2 FQGTGA. V gave up 4 bases and J gave up 5 bases; unmatched junction bases: 1. CDR3 amino acids: CASSSQGTGELFF. As DNA, the CDR3 is TGTGCCAGCAGCTCACAGGGGACCGGGGAGCTGTTTTTT. The full variable domain, rest sourced from reference TRBV7-3 and TRBJ2-2, is GAGVSQTPSNKVTEKGKYVELRCDPISGHTALYWYRQSLGQGPEFLIYFQGTGAADDSGLPNDRFFAVRPEGSVSTLKIQRTERGDSAVYLCASSSQGTGELFFGEGSRLTVL.

This sequence joins TRBV6-5 and TRBJ2-2; a possible D gene is TRBD2 (6 bases). Germline values: CDR1 MNHEY, CDR2 SVGAGI. The CDR3 contains 14 residues. V dropped 10 bases and J dropped 2 bases, with 14 bases sitting between them. Here the CDR3 DNA reads TGTGCCATCGGGGGATTGCCAAACACCGGGGAGCTGTTTTTT. It translates to CAIGGLPNTGELFF.

This clone has a single count. A read error may account for a junction end that differs from germline. The chain couples TRBV6-5 to TRBJ1-2; a possible D gene is TRBD1 (6 bases). The CDR3 consists of 15 residues. The germline V gene has CDR1 MNHEY and CDR2 SVGAGI. This CDR3 is CASSNLITGSRGYPF. The CDR3 nucleotides are TGTGCCAGCAGTAACCTTATAACAGGGAGCCGCGGCTACCCCTTC.

This clone was seen only once. This chain links TRBV12-5 with TRBJ1-5; TRBD1 aligns across 7 bases. V shed 0 bases and J 6 bases; nucleotides not matched to a gene: 11. Per germline, CDR1 LGHNT and CDR2 FRNRAP. The CDR3 runs 17 residues. CDR3 loop: CASGLVRGPMDSQPQHF. CDR3 DNA sequence: TGTGCTAGTGGTTTGGTAAGGGGGCCAATGGACAGTCAGCCCCAGCATTTT.

In the case of this clone: Its ends do not fully match the called genes, so a read error is possible. V is TRBV10-3 and J is TRBJ1-1; D remains ambiguous. The CDR3 is 14 residues long. In germline, CDR1 is ENHRY, CDR2 SYGVKD. The CDR3 DNA sequence: TGTGCCATCAGTGCAAGGAGCATGAATACTGAAGCTTTCTTT. Protein product: CAISARSMNTEAFF.

A remark on this clone: Mismatch with germline at one junction end may stem from a read error. The V and J genes are TRBV5-8 and TRBJ2-1, with 7 positions matching TRBD2. Germline lookup yields CDR1 SGHTS and CDR2 YDEGEE. The CDR3 length is 13 residues. CDR3 coding DNA: TGTGCCAGCCTGCCCCATCTTCTGCGGGAGCTGTTCTTC. Translating it yields CASLPHLLRELFF. Combining the CDR3 with reference TRBV5-8 and TRBJ2-1 gives the whole variable domain EAGVTQSPTHLIKTRGQQATLRCSPISGHTSVYWYQQALGLGLQFLLWYDEGEERNRGNFPPRFSGRQFPNYSSELNVNALELEDSALYLCASLPHLLRELFFGPGTRLTVL.

In this sample, this clone turned up a few times. This chain joins TRBV10-3 and TRBJ2-3; D is ambiguous. V was shortened by 10 bases and J by 7 bases, with 9 bases between the two germline ends. This CDR3 comprises 10 residues. Germline V gene lookup returns CDR1 ENHRY and CDR2 SYGVKD. In DNA form, the CDR3 reads TGTGCCACCCGAAACAATACGCAGTATTTT. Protein product: CATRNNTQYF.

V is TRBV28 and J is TRBJ1-1; D not certain. V dropped 5 bases and J dropped 5 bases, with 12 bases sitting between them. The CDR3 length is 13 residues. Per the germline V gene, CDR1 is MDHEN and CDR2 is SYDVKM. In DNA, the CDR3 is TGTGCCAGCAGTCCCCCGACGGGGACTGAAGCTTTCTTT. It codes for CASSPPTGTEAFF. Full variable domain (remainder filled in from reference TRBV28 and TRBJ1-1): DVKVTQSSRYLVKRTGEKVFLECVQDMDHENMFWYRQDPGLGLRLIYFSYDVKMKEKGDIPEGYSVSREKKERFSLILESASTNQTSMYLCASSPPTGTEAFFGQGTRLTVV.

The V gene is TRBV7-7, the J gene TRBJ1-1, with 9 positions matching TRBD1. V was pared by 6 bases and J by 6 bases, with 14 bases of the junction left unmatched. CDR1 is SSHAT, CDR2 FNYEAQ, per germline (reference sequence). CDR3 length equals 16 residues. The CDR3 nucleotides are TGTGCCAGCAGTTTTCACCGGGACAGGGAAATCTCTGAAGCTTTCTTT. This gives the protein CASSFHRDREISEAFF.

The table lists this clone with a few counts. The CDR3 DNA reads TGCGCCAGCAGCCCCACACAGGGGGAAGCCACTGAAGCTTTCTTT. Translated, it gives CASSPTQGEATEAFF. This sequence joins TRBV5-1 and TRBJ1-1; TRBD1 agrees at 8 bases. CDR1 is SGHRS, CDR2 YFSETQ, per germline. The CDR3 sequence is 15 residues long. J lost 4 bases, V lost 4 bases, and 9 bases had no gene match.

This chain links TRBV30 with TRBJ2-7, with D possibly being TRBD2 (6 bases). This CDR3 is 14 amino acids long. Germline V gene lookup returns CDR1 GTSNPN and CDR2 SVGIG (reference sequence). Trimming took 1 base from V and 2 from J, leaving 12 bases between them. The CDR3 region has the DNA TGTGCCTGGAGTGCTGGCGGGACGACCTACGAGCAGTACTTC. Amino acids: CAWSAGGTTYEQYF.

The rearrangement links TRBV30 to TRBJ2-4; tentative D call: TRBD2 (5 bases). Looked up from germline, CDR1 is GTSNPN and CDR2 is SVGIG (reference sequence). Trimming took off 0 bases at V and 0 bases at J, with 9 bases between the two ends. The CDR3 consists of 15 residues. DNA for the CDR3: TGTGCCTGGAGTGTACGGAGGCTAGCCAAAAACATTCAGTACTTC. As protein: CAWSVRRLAKNIQYF.

The chain has TRBV9 and TRBJ2-7, with 8 positions matching TRBD1. The CDR3 consists of 13 residues. The germline V gene encodes CDR1 SGDLS and CDR2 YYNGEE. V lost 3 bases to trimming and J lost 6 bases; unmatched junction nucleotides: 5. The CDR3 loop reads CASSGTGLGEQYF. Written as DNA, the CDR3 is TGTGCCAGCAGCGGGACAGGGCTCGGCGAGCAGTACTTC.

The rearrangement joins TRBV27 to TRBJ2-2; possible D gene TRBD1, 5 bases. Germline CDR1 reads MNHEY; CDR2 reads SMNVEV (reference sequence). Trimming left V 4 bases short and J 4 bases short, with 13 bases between. CDR3 length: 15 residues. In DNA form, the CDR3 reads TGTGCCAGCAGTTCAAGGCTGCAGGGCACCGGGGAGCTGTTTTTT. Its protein is CASSSRLQGTGELFF.

This clone was observed a few times. V usage is TRBV4-2 and J usage is TRBJ1-2, with D uncertain. Germline V gene sequence: CDR1 LGHNA, CDR2 YNFKEQ. Trimming left V 0 bases short and J 8 bases short, with 22 bases between. The CDR3 is 17 amino acids. The CDR3 region has the DNA TGTGCCAGCAGCCAAGATGAGAGGATCGACGGCCTCCGAGGCTACACCTTC. Its protein is CASSQDERIDGLRGYTF.